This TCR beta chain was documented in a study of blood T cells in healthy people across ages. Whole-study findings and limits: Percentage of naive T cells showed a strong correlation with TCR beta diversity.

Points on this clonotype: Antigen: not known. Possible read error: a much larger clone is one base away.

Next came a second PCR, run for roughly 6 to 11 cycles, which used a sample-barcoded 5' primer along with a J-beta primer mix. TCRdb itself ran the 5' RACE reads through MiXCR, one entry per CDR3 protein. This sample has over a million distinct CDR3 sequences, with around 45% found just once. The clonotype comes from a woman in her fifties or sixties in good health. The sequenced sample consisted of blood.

CDR3 protein: CASSPGRTSYNEQFF. CDR3 DNA: TGTGCCAGCAGCCCCGGGAGAACCTCCTACAATGAGCAGTTCTTC. The chain uses TRBV7-2 and TRBJ2-1; tentatively, D is TRBD2 (6 bases). There are 15 residues in the CDR3. V dropped 5 bases and J dropped 0 bases, with 11 bases sitting between them. Per the germline V gene, CDR1 is SGHTA and CDR2 is FQGNSA.